The rows below give T cell receptor beta chains drawn from one sample of a study of blood T cells in healthy people across ages. MiXCR was run by TCRdb on the 5' RACE reads, yielding one entry per CDR3 protein. The table lists about 1.5 million distinct CDR3 sequences, approximately 43% of them singletons. The sample comprised blood. The source is a woman between 18 and 30 years old in good health. Each CDR3 is given without its conserved first and last residue. Some rows have no size entry. The others give once, few or many, or a class for an expanded clone.

length	V	J	size	CDR3
10	TRBV14	TRBJ2-3	few	ASSRGGNTQY
13	TRBV10-3	TRBJ1-6	-	AISEQSQGEVPLH
14	TRBV20-1	TRBJ2-1	few	SARDRVVGRAGEQF
12	TRBV4-1	TRBJ2-7	-	ASSQGVTANEQY
13	TRBV20-1	TRBJ2-7	few	SARDPAGPAYEQY
15	TRBV20-1	TRBJ2-3	-	SARDKNGGRGRDTQY
13	TRBV3-1	TRBJ2-7	-	ASSQAPSGAYEQY
11	TRBV28	TRBJ2-5	few	ASSPGQAREQY
17	TRBV12-3/TRBV12-4	TRBJ1-5	few	ASSYQVHGDVYSNQPQH
12	TRBV3-1	TRBJ1-4	-	ARSQDRVNEKLF
11	TRBV28	TRBJ1-1	-	ATPRGRGTEAF
11	TRBV6-2/TRBV6-3	TRBJ2-7	-	ASSYRAAYEQY
14	TRBV12-3/TRBV12-4	TRBJ2-2	-	ASSQISRLNTGELF
13	TRBV7-2	TRBJ2-1	-	ASSSQTGAYNEQF
11	TRBV4-3	TRBJ1-4	-	ASSLRTWGKLF
16	TRBV12-3/TRBV12-4	TRBJ2-7	few	ASSFSRLSSGATYEQY
9	TRBV12-3/TRBV12-4	TRBJ1-1	-	ASRSGGIAF
12	TRBV29-1	TRBJ2-3	-	SVVWGLSTDTRY
13	TRBV20-1	TRBJ2-1	once	SARVWRSSYNEQF
12	TRBV3-1	TRBJ2-1	few	ASSPGIFGNEQF
16	TRBV6-1	TRBJ1-1	few	ASSAHRGQSGVGTEAF
14	TRBV7-2	TRBJ2-5	-	ASSPNPPGQQETQY
13	TRBV27	TRBJ2-3	many	ASSFWGSSTDTQY
12	TRBV15	TRBJ1-1	few	ATSRDLSDTEAF
12	TRBV6-5	TRBJ1-2	-	ASSYKTGGFGYT
12	TRBV20-1	TRBJ1-6	-	SARALGGALPLH
13	TRBV4-1	TRBJ2-3	few	ASSQGEGVADTQY
15	TRBV7-2	TRBJ1-2	-	ASSPRSLTGSNYGYT
14	TRBV7-9	-	-	ASSPTGTEEKYEQY
14	TRBV4-1	TRBJ1-1	once	ASSAFDREWNTEAF
12	TRBV12-3/TRBV12-4	TRBJ1-1	-	ASSSGTMNAEAF
12	TRBV10-2	TRBJ2-3	-	ASRVAGEADTQY
12	TRBV4-1	TRBJ2-7	-	ASSLTDSAYEQY
12	TRBV12-3/TRBV12-4	TRBJ1-4	few	ASSTRVLREKLF
15	TRBV9	TRBJ2-1	-	ASSGLAGGSSYNEQF
12	TRBV28	TRBJ2-1	-	ASSPPWLGNEQF
10	TRBV20-1	-	-	SARTRLGEQY
11	TRBV20-1	TRBJ2-7	few	SARPPSSSEQY
14	TRBV6-4	-	-	ASSDSLGRLYNEQY
13	TRBV3-1	TRBJ2-5	few	ASSQGTGQGETQY
12	TRBV20-1	TRBJ2-6	few	SASTGAGANVLT